This T cell receptor beta chain was identified in a study of blood T cells in healthy people across ages. Looking at the study overall: Researchers report that template switching captured about one barcoded beta molecule per two T cells. General study findings and limits: Across the age range, TCR beta diversity per million T cells fell in a roughly linear way. Leaving the PBMCs unsorted stopped any conclusive comparison of naive versus antigen-experienced cells.

V was trimmed by 0 bases and J by 2 bases, leaving 12 bases between them. The CDR3 has 15 residues. Germline CDR1 is DFQATT and CDR2 is SNEGSKA (reference sequence). Together with a sample-barcoded 5' primer, a J-beta primer mix was included in a second PCR lasting about 7 to 11 cycles. Paired-end reads containing CDR3 totaled no fewer than 3 million for each sample. TCRdb reanalysed the 5' RACE reads using MiXCR and keeps one entry per CDR3 protein. The repertoire holds about 400,000 distinct CDR3 sequences, with 45% to 65% as singletons. On this clonotype: Its antigen is not identified.

Sequenced sample: blood. The rearrangement links TRBV20-1 to TRBJ2-3; TRBD2 is a possible D gene (5 bases). The origin of this receptor is a man aged 55-75 years in good health. CDR3 protein: CSARDPQEATDTQYF. The DNA of the CDR3 is TGCAGTGCTAGAGATCCCCAGGAGGCCACAGATACGCAGTATTTT.